This TCR beta chain stems from a study of blood T cell repertoires in COVID-19 (TCRdb year 2020). A note on the overall study: Collaborator samples came from the United States, Italy and Spain and covered acute and convalescent phases of COVID-19. Where available, HLA class I and class II types were taken from metadata supplied by the sample provider and were not determined by assay-based typing. The repertoires were made available in a free public database intended to serve as a resource for research on the immune response to SARS-CoV-2. The material from the prospective study consisted of cDNA or gDNA derived from T cells, B-cell-depleted T cells, or PBMCs. The dataset comprised deeply sampled blood TCRbeta repertoires from subjects exposed to, actively infected with, or recovered from COVID-19. The samples were drawn from the first 160 participants of the ongoing ImmuneRACE study and from some 1,300 subjects provided by 6 global collaborators. A de-identified subject ID, COVID-19 status, age in years and sex were almost always included in the sample metadata.

The immunoSEQ Assay, a bias-controlled multiplex PCR, was used to amplify TCRbeta CDR3 regions from genomic DNA. The study's processing was this. The number of nucleated cells in each sample was estimated from the amplification of reference gene primers within the assay. To quantify the absolute abundance of each unique TCRbeta CDR3 rearrangement, sequence reads were collapsed and filtered. For each sample, productive Simpson clonality was calculated as the square root of Simpson's diversity index over productive rearrangements. In TCRdb, the immuneACCESS table is reduced to in-frame sequences with V and J assigned. These tables do not hold every clone; where another copy was compared, an unresolved V gene accounts for under half, and the others remain unexplained. V and J calls and clone size are given by that table; D and trimming were obtained from the DNA. The sample profile shows under 300,000 clones; around nine tenths of them were found once. The ten largest clones represent 1.5% to 2% of the sample.

In the prospective study, participants were about 18 to 90 years old, resided in around 25 geographic areas of the United States, and were enrolled through a virtual design. Cohort assignment in the prospective study relied on participant-reported clinical history from a screening survey and a study questionnaire. For ImmuneRACE Cohort 3, a participant was defined as recovered based on two consecutive negative NP/OP PCR tests, clearance by a healthcare professional, or resolution of symptoms. In the prospective study, mobile phlebotomists collected whole blood, serum and a nasopharyngeal or oropharyngeal swab from each participant. Additional blood draws and questionnaires over an approximately 2-month period could optionally be provided by prospective study participants. Before DNA extraction, blood samples from the prospective study were shipped at room temperature or frozen. With respect to this clone: The target of this receptor is not known. No much larger clone is present one base from it, and per-base qualities are unavailable.

V is pared back by 0 bases and J by 1 base, with 12 bases lying between the germline termini. From the germline V gene, CDR1 is MGHRA and CDR2 is YSYEKL. The CDR3 sequence holds 16 residues, the cysteine and phenylalanine included. Only the CDR3 part of the read is kept: 48 bases, read in frame from the first base. Results the study describes overall, beyond this receptor: The amount of clinical and demographic metadata varied by source and participant and was provided uncurated.

Sequencing was carried out using PBMCs or T cells enriched from blood (not recorded which). The receptor's source is a woman aged 45-65 years who had recovered from COVID-19. The V gene is TRBV4-1 and the J gene is TRBJ1-2; the D gene is possibly TRBD1, with 5 bases matching. CDR3 reads: CASSQDGGTSNYGYTF. The nucleotide sequence reads as follows: TGCGCCAGCAGCCAAGATGGGGGGACGAGTAACTATGGCTACACCTTC.